The TCR beta chain under discussion was sequenced for a study of cytomegalovirus exposure and HLA in healthy donors. V trimming: 1 base; J trimming: 0 bases; junction bases outside the gene matches: 4. CDR1 is KGHSH and CDR2 is LQKENI in the germline V gene. This CDR3 region has 17 residues. Profiled with immunoSEQ multiplex PCR; TCRdb holds only in-frame clones, not every one. The repertoire includes hundreds of thousands of clones, roughly 89% of them detected once, and under 0.9% sits in the top ten. The V and J genes are TRBV18 and TRBJ2-3; 10 bases line up with TRBD2. The sequenced material came from PBMCs. The origin of this receptor is a woman under 30 in good health and CMV-seronegative. CDR3 protein: CASSPRASGSSTDTQYF. In DNA form, the CDR3 reads TGTGCCAGCTCACCACGGGCTAGCGGGAGTAGCACAGATACGCAGTATTTT.